This TCR beta chain was profiled in a study of radiotherapy plus CTLA-4 blockade in lung cancer. Study context: Patients showed objective responses in 15% to 20% of cases, and disease control was achieved by roughly 30%.

Study-wide findings and caveats: Reportedly, early blood T cell clone dynamics best predicted response, with interferon-beta. Peripheral blood showed expansion of tumor-derived TCR clones after radiotherapy and ipilimumab.

Germline V gene lookup returns CDR1 GTSNPN and CDR2 SVGIG (reference sequence). The CDR3 is 13 residues long. The V and J ends lost 4 bases and 5 bases respectively, with 15 bases between them. This table comes from immunoSEQ multiplex PCR, and its TCRdb copy is limited to in-frame clones, with some not included. This table holds about 59,000 clones, 65% to 80% found once. About this clone itself: The antigen remains unidentified.

The source material was peripheral blood, sampled from a patient treated with radiotherapy plus ipilimumab. The receptor's source is a human donor with non-small cell lung cancer whose response to radiotherapy plus ipilimumab could not be evaluated. The chain employs TRBV30 and TRBJ2-7; tentatively, D is TRBD2 (6 bases). The CDR3 loop is CAWKGAGLDEQYF. In DNA, the CDR3 is TGTGCCTGGAAAGGGGCGGGGTTGGACGAGCAGTACTTC.